Listed below are T cell receptor beta chains from one sample, sequenced in a study of blood T cells in healthy people across ages. MiXCR, run by TCRdb on the 5' RACE reads, gives a single entry per CDR3 protein. The sample lists some 860,000 distinct CDR3 sequences; around 50% were seen once. Sequencing was performed on blood. Receptor source: a man aged 35 to 55 in good health. Each CDR3 is given with its conserved first and last residue. The order of the fields is V gene, D gene, J gene, clone size, CDR3 protein, CDR3 DNA. D genes are given only for firm matches. Where a row states a size, it is once, few, many or the class of an expanded clone; other rows omit it.

TRBV2,TRBD1,TRBJ2-6,once,CASSDVQGAGANVLTF,TGTGCCAGCAGCGATGTACAGGGGGCTGGGGCCAACGTCCTGACTTTC
TRBV4-3,TRBD2,TRBJ2-3,few,CASSLEVPPGLVTDTQYF,TGCGCCAGCAGCCTTGAAGTTCCGCCGGGACTAGTCACAGATACGCAGTATTTT
TRBV29-1,NA,TRBJ2-3,NA,CSAGRLGSTDTQYF,TGCAGTGCAGGACGACTGGGAAGCACAGATACGCAGTATTTT
TRBV7-2,TRBD1,TRBJ2-3,NA,CAGSLATGQGTDTQYF,TGTGCCGGCAGCTTAGCGACGGGACAGGGGACAGATACGCAGTATTTT
TRBV20-1,TRBD1,TRBJ1-1,once,CSARQGAILNTEAFF,TGCAGTGCTAGACAGGGGGCCATCCTGAACACTGAAGCTTTCTTT
TRBV20-1,NA,TRBJ2-1,NA,CSAEGVLNEQFF,TGCAGTGCTGAAGGGGTTTTGAATGAGCAGTTCTTC
TRBV27,TRBD1,TRBJ1-1,NA,CASRGGADTEAFF,TGTGCCAGCCGAGGGGGCGCCGACACTGAAGCTTTCTTT
TRBV24-1,TRBD2,TRBJ2-1,NA,CATSGSGEYNEQFF,TGTGCCACCAGTGGCAGCGGGGAGTACAATGAGCAGTTCTTC
TRBV4-2,NA,TRBJ2-3,NA,CASSQDLSQGLGTDTQYF,TGTGCCAGCAGCCAAGATCTTTCACAGGGTTTGGGAACAGATACGCAGTATTTT
TRBV14,NA,TRBJ2-5,NA,CASSQRGSYQETQYF,TGTGCCAGCAGCCAGCGGGGCTCCTACCAAGAGACCCAGTACTTC
TRBV6-1,NA,TRBJ1-1,NA,CASSEHWNTEAFF,TGTGCCAGCAGTGAACACTGGAACACTGAAGCTTTCTTT
TRBV7-8,NA,TRBJ1-1,few,CASSPQSLNTEAFF,TGTGCCAGCAGCCCCCAGTCCCTGAACACTGAAGCTTTCTTT
TRBV12-5,TRBD2,TRBJ2-7,once,CASGLGLAGVYEQYF,TGTGCTAGTGGTCTGGGACTAGCGGGAGTGTACGAGCAGTACTTC
TRBV4-3,NA,TRBJ2-7,NA,CASSQNEKQSYEQYF,TGCGCCAGCAGCCAAAATGAGAAACAGTCCTACGAGCAGTACTTC
TRBV29-1,NA,TRBJ1-2,NA,CGVVKGKGYTF,TGCGGCGTTGTGAAAGGGAAAGGCTACACCTTC
TRBV24-1,TRBD1,TRBJ2-3,NA,CATSGRDRVVTDTQYF,TGTGCCACCAGTGGCCGGGACAGGGTTGTCACAGATACGCAGTATTTT
TRBV20-1,TRBD1,TRBJ1-6,NA,CSARPTGGSSPLHF,TGCAGTGCTAGACCAACAGGGGGCTCTTCACCCCTCCACTTT